This T cell receptor (beta chain) was captured by sequencing in a study of T cells in Graves' hyperthyroidism and ophthalmopathy. This clonotype was picked up many times. No antigen is known for it. RNA transcripts were the template for amplifying TCR beta CDR3 regions. HTBI primers drove first-round RT-PCR of the TCR CDR3. TCRdb independently ran MiXCR on the multiplex PCR reads; one entry per CDR3 protein. The table has about 680,000 distinct CDR3 sequences, approximately 36% seen once. Study findings and constraints: Ophthalmopathy cases were set apart from stable hyperthyroidism by a 13 V-J model.

About 9.4 ml fresh peripheral blood yielded the PBMCs. This TCR derives from a woman aged 40-49 years with Graves' hyperthyroidism. The sequenced material came from blood.

The CDR3, as DNA: TGTGCCAGCAGCCCCCGACAGGGGAAGGACAATCAGCCCCAGCATTTT. Residues: CASSPRQGKDNQPQHF. V is TRBV6-5 and J is TRBJ1-5, with TRBD1 matching over 8 bases. Trimming took 6 bases from V and 3 from J; bases not matched to a gene: 10. The CDR3 consists of 16 residues. The V gene's germline CDR1 is MNHEY and CDR2 SVGAGI.